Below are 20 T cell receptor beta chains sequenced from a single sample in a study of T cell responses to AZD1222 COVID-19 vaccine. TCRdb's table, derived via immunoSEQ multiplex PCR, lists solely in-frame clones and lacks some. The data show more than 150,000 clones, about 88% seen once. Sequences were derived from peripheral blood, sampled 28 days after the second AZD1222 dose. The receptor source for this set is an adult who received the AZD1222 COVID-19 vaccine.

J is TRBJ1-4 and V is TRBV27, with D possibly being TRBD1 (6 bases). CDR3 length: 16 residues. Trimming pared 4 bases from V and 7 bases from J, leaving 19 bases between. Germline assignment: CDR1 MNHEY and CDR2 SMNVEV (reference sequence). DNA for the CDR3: TGTGCCAGCAGTTCCTACAGGGCCACGCTTCGTGAAAAACTGTTTTTT. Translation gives CASSSYRATLREKLFF.

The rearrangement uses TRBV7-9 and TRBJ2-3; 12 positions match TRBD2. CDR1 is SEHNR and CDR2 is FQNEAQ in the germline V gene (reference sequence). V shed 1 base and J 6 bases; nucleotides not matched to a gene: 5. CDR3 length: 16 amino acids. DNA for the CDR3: TGTGCCAGCAGCTTAGTGGCTAGCGGGAGGGTCGATACGCAGTATTTT. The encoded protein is CASSLVASGRVDTQYF.

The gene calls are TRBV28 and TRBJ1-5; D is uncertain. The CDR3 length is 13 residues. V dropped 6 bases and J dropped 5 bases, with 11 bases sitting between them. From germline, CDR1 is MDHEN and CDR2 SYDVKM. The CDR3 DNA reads TGTGCCAGCAGCCGGGCCGGTTATCAGCCCCAGCATTTT. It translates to CASSRAGYQPQHF.

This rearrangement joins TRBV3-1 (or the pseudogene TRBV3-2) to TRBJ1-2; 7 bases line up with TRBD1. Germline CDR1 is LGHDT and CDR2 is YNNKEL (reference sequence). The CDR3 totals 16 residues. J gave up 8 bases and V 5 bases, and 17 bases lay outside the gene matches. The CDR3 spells CASSSGDWTGGKGYTF. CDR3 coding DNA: TGTGCCAGCAGCTCGGGGGACTGGACAGGCGGAAAAGGCTACACCTTC.

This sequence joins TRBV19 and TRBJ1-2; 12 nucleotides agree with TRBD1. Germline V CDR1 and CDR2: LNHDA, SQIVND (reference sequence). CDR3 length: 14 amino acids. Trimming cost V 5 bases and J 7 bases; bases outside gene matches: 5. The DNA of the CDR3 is TGTGCCAGTAGTCCGGGACAGGGGGCAGGTGGCTACACCTTC. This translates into CASSPGQGAGGYTF.

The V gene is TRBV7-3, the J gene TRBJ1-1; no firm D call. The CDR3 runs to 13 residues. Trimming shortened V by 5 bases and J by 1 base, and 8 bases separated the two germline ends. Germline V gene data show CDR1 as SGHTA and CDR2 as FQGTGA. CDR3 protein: CASSRNSNTEAFF. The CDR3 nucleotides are TGTGCCAGCAGCCGAAACTCGAACACTGAAGCTTTCTTT.

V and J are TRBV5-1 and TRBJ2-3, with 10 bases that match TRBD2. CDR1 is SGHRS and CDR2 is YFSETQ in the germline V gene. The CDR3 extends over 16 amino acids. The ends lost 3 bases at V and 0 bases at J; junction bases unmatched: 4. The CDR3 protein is CASSSGLAASTDTQYF. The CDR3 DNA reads TGCGCCAGCAGCTCCGGACTAGCGGCTAGCACAGATACGCAGTATTTT.

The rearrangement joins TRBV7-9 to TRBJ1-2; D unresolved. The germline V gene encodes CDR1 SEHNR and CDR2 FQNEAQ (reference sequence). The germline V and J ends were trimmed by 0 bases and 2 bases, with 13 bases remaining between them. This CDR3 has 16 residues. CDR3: CASSLASPRRNYGYTF. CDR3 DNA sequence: TGTGCCAGCAGCTTAGCCAGTCCACGCAGAAACTATGGCTACACCTTC.

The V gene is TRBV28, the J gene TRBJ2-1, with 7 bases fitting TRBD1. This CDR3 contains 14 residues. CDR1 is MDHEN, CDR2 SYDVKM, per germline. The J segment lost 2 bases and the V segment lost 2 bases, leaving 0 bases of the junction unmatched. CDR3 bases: TGTGCCAGCAGTTTACAGGGGGCCTACAATGAGCAGTTCTTC. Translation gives CASSLQGAYNEQFF. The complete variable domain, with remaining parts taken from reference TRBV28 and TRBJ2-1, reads DVKVTQSSRYLVKRTGEKVFLECVQDMDHENMFWYRQDPGLGLRLIYFSYDVKMKEKGDIPEGYSVSREKKERFSLILESASTNQTSMYLCASSLQGAYNEQFFGPGTRLTVL.

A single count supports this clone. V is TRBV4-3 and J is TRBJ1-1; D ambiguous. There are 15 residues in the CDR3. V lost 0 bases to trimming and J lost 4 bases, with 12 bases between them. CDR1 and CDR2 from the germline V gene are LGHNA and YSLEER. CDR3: CASSQDTVVVTEAFF. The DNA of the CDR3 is TGCGCCAGCAGCCAAGATACAGTGGTGGTCACTGAAGCTTTCTTT.

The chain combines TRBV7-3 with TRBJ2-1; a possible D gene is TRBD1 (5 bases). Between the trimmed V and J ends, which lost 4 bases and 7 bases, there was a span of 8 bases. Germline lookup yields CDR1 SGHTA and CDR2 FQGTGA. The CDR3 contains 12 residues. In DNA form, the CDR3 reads TGTGCCAGCAGCTCGACAGTTAATGAGCAGTTCTTC. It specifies CASSSTVNEQFF.

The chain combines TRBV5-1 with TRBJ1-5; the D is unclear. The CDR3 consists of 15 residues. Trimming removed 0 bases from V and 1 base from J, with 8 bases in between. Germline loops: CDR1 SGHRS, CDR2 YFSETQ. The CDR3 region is CASSLEGGSNQPQHF. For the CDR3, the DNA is TGCGCCAGCAGCTTGGAGGGCGGAAGCAATCAGCCCCAGCATTTT.

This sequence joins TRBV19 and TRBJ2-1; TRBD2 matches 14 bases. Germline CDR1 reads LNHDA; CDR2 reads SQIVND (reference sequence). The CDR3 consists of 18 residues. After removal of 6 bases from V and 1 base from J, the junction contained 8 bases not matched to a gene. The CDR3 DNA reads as TGTGCCAGTAGCCCCGGGACTAGCGGGAGCCTTTCCTACAATGAGCAGTTCTTC. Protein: CASSPGTSGSLSYNEQFF.

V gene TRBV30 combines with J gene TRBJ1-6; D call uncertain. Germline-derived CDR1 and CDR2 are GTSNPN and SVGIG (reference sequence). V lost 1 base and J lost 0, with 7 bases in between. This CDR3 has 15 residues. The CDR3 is CAWSGGSSYNSPLHF. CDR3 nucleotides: TGTGCCTGGAGTGGCGGGAGCTCCTATAATTCACCCCTCCACTTT.

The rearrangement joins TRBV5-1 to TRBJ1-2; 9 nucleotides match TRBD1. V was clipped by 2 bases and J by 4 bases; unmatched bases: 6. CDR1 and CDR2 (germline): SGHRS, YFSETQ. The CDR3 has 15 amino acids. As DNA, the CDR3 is TGCGCCAGCAGCTTAAAAGGACAGGGGCCCTATGGCTACACCTTC. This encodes CASSLKGQGPYGYTF.

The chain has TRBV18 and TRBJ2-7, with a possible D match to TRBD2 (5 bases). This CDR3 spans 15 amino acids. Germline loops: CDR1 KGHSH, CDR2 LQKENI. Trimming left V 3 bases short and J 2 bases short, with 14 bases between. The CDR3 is CASSPPRTGPYEQYF. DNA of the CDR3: TGTGCCAGCTCACCGCCGAGGACTGGCCCCTACGAGCAGTACTTC.

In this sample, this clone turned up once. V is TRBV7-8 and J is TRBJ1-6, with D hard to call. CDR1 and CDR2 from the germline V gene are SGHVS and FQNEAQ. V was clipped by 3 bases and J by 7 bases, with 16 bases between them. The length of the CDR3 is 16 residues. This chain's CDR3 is CASSLGARSTNSPLHF. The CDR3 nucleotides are TGTGCCAGCAGCTTGGGAGCTCGTTCTACCAATTCACCCCTCCACTTT. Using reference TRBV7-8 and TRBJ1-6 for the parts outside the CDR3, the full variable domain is GAGVSQSPRYKVAKRGQDVALRCDPISGHVSLFWYQQALGQGPEFLTYFQNEAQLDKSGLPSDRFFAERPEGSVSTLKIQRTQQEDSAVYLCASSLGARSTNSPLHFGNGTRLTVT.

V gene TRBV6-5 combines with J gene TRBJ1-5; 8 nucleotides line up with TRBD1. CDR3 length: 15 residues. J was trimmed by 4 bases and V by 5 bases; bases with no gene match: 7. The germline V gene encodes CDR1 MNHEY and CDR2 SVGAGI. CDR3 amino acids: CASSNDRGRNQPQHF. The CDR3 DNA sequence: TGTGCCAGCAGTAACGACAGGGGTCGGAATCAGCCCCAGCATTTT.

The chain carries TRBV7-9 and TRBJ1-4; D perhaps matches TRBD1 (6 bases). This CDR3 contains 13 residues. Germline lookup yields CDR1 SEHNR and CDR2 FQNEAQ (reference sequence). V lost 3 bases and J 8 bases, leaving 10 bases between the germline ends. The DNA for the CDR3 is TGTGCCAGCAGCTTTCCAGGGGACGAAAAACTGTTTTTT. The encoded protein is CASSFPGDEKLFF.

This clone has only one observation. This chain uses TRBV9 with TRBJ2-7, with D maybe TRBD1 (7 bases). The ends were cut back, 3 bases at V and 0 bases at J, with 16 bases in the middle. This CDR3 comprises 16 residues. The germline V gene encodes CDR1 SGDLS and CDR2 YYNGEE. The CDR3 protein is CASSEGGQPSSYEQYF. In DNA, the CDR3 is TGTGCCAGCAGCGAGGGGGGACAGCCGAGCTCCTACGAGCAGTACTTC.